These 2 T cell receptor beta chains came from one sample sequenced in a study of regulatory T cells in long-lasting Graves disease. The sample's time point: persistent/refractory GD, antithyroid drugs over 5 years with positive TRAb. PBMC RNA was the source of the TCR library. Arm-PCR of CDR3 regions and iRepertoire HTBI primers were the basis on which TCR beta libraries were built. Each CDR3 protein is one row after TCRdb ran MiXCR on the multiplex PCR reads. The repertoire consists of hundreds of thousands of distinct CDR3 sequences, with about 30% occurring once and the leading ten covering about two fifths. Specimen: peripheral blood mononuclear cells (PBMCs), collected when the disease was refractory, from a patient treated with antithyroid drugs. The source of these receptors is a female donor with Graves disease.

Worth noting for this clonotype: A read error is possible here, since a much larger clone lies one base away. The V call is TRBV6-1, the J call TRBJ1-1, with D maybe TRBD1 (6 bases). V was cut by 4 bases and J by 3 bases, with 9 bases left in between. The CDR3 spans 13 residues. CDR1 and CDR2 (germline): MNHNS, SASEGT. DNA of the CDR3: TGTGCCAGCAGTGCTCAGGGGTACACTGAAGCTTTCTTT. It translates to CASSAQGYTEAFF.

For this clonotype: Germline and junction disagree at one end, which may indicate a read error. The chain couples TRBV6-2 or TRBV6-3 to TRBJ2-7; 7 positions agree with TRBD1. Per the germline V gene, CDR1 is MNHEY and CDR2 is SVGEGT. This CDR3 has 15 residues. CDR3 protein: CASSRTTGTAYKQYF. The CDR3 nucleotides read TGTGCCAGCAGCCGAACGACCGGGACAGCCTACAAGCAGTACTTC.